This entry describes one T cell receptor beta chain. The CDR3 spans 14 residues. Germline CDR1 and CDR2: MDHEN and SYDVKM. Sequencing was performed with immunoSEQ multiplex PCR; in TCRdb, only in-frame clones are kept and a portion is missing. This sample has about 88,000 clones, with 70% to 90% found just once. This specimen belongs to a study of blood T cell repertoires in COVID-19. Study at large: Samples taken during acute and convalescent COVID-19 were collected in the United States, Italy and Spain. Sources were T cells, B-cell-depleted T cells, or PBMCs; the material itself was cDNA or gDNA.

Sequencing used peripheral blood. This TCR was recovered from a woman between 65 and 79 years old with acute or convalescent COVID-19. The chain combines TRBV28 with TRBJ1-3; perhaps TRBD1 as D (5 bases). CDR3 in DNA: TGTGCTACTGGGGCCCTAGGCTCTGGAAACACCATATATTTT. It codes for CATGALGSGNTIYF.